Following are 20 T cell receptor beta chains from one sample sequenced in a study of blood T cell repertoires in COVID-19. Assay: immunoSEQ multiplex PCR; the TCRdb copy retains only in-frame clones and omits some. The sample contains some 130,000 clones, around 80% of which appear only once. The specimen was peripheral blood. The receptors stem from a man aged 65-85 years with acute or convalescent COVID-19.

This chain connects TRBV5-4 to TRBJ1-6; D remains ambiguous. Trimming stripped 0 bases from V and 5 bases from J, with 6 bases between. The CDR3 is 14 amino acids. CDR1 is SGHNT, CDR2 YYREEE, per germline (reference sequence). CDR3 loop: CASSLVQDNSPLHF. CDR3 coding DNA: TGTGCCAGCAGCTTGGTGCAGGATAATTCACCCCTCCACTTT. Looking up the rest from reference TRBV5-4 and TRBJ1-6 gives the full variable domain: ETGVTQSPTHLIKTRGQQVTLRCSSQSGHNTVSWYQQALGQGPQFIFQYYREEENGRGNFPPRFSGLQFPNYSSELNVNALELDDSALYLCASSLVQDNSPLHFGNGTRLTVT.

This clone appeared once. The chain joins TRBV2 to TRBJ1-6, with 9 positions matching TRBD1. The J segment lost 6 bases and the V segment lost 5 bases, leaving 8 bases of the junction unmatched. The CDR3 sequence is 16 residues long. CDR1 is SNHLY and CDR2 is FYNNEI in the germline V gene. The CDR3 sequence is CASSPQGALGNSPLHF. CDR3 in DNA: TGTGCCAGCAGTCCACAGGGGGCGTTAGGTAATTCACCCCTCCACTTT.

This clone was seen a single time. The chain recombines TRBV4-1 with TRBJ2-7; D gene uncertain. This CDR3 spans 15 amino acids. Trimming stripped 2 bases from V and 0 bases from J, with 11 bases between. Germline V gene lookup returns CDR1 MGHRA and CDR2 YSYEKL. In DNA form, the CDR3 reads TGCGCCAGCAGCCAACCTCTCCCCCTCTCCTACGAGCAGTACTTC. Translation: CASSQPLPLSYEQYF.

The V and J genes are TRBV2 and TRBJ1-2, with 9 bases lining up with TRBD1. V dropped 6 bases and J dropped 7; count of bases not matched to a gene: 3. In germline, CDR1 is SNHLY, CDR2 FYNNEI. The CDR3 totals 12 residues. CDR3 region: CASRADRGGYTF. CDR3 in DNA: TGTGCCAGCAGGGCGGACAGGGGTGGCTACACCTTC.

The chain recombines TRBV7-2 with TRBJ1-2, with TRBD1 as a possible D gene (6 bases). V gave up 4 bases and J gave up 5 bases, with 11 bases separating them. Germline CDR1 SGHTA, CDR2 FQGNSA. The CDR3 has 13 residues. The CDR3 DNA reads as TGTGCCAGCAGCTCGGATAGGGGGTATGGCTACACCTTC. Encoded protein: CASSSDRGYGYTF.

This chain links TRBV6-6 with TRBJ1-6, with D possibly being TRBD1 (5 bases). CDR1 is MNHNY, CDR2 SVGAGI, per germline (reference sequence). The germline V and J ends were trimmed by 10 bases and 14 bases, with 18 bases remaining between them. The CDR3 is made up of 12 amino acids. The CDR3 DNA is TGTGCCACCGACTCAGGGAAAAGGGCCCTCCACTTT. This sequence encodes CATDSGKRALHF.

CDR3 amino acids: CASSRWTEDEAFF. For the CDR3, the DNA is TGTGCCAGCAGCCGCTGGACAGAGGATGAAGCTTTCTTT. The chain couples TRBV3-1 (or the pseudogene TRBV3-2) to TRBJ1-1; tentatively, D is TRBD1 (6 bases). V was trimmed by 4 bases and J by 7 bases, leaving 13 bases between them. This CDR3 contains 13 residues. CDR1 is LGHDT, CDR2 YNNKEL, per germline (reference sequence).

The genes are TRBV30 and TRBJ1-1, with D possibly being TRBD1 (6 bases). V was cut by 0 bases and J by 1 base, with 12 bases left in between. Germline values: CDR1 GTSNPN, CDR2 SVGIG (reference sequence). There are 15 residues in the CDR3. The CDR3 DNA reads TGTGCCTGGAGTGTACAGGGACGGCCGAACACTGAAGCTTTCTTT. As protein: CAWSVQGRPNTEAFF.

The V call is TRBV6-5, the J call TRBJ1-2; the D gene is possibly TRBD1 (5 bases). Trimming took 2 bases from V and 3 from J, leaving 7 bases between them. CDR1 is MNHEY and CDR2 is SVGAGI in the germline V gene. The CDR3 is 13 residues long. The CDR3 DNA is TGTGCCAGCAGTTACACAGGAGACTATGGCTACACCTTC. It yields the protein CASSYTGDYGYTF.

The chain uses TRBV19 and TRBJ2-7; D perhaps matches TRBD1 (5 bases). The CDR3 is 15 amino acids. CDR1 is LNHDA, CDR2 SQIVND, per germline (reference sequence). The germline V and J ends were trimmed by 3 bases and 2 bases, with 14 bases remaining between them. This chain's CDR3 is CASSIRDTGPYEQYF. The CDR3 DNA sequence: TGTGCCAGTAGTATCCGAGACACAGGCCCCTACGAGCAGTACTTC.

This chain uses TRBV28 with TRBJ1-6; the D is unclear. CDR3 length: 16 residues. CDR1 is MDHEN, CDR2 SYDVKM, per germline. The ends were cut back, 2 bases at V and 7 bases at J, with 15 bases in the middle. This CDR3 reads CASSLGFLQPNSPLHF. The CDR3 nucleotides are TGTGCCAGCAGTTTAGGTTTCTTACAGCCGAATTCACCCCTCCACTTT.

Only a few counts were recorded for this clone. J is TRBJ1-1 and V is TRBV6-5; D perhaps matches TRBD1 (6 bases). The V and J ends lost 7 bases and 10 bases respectively, with 22 bases between them. Germline lookup yields CDR1 MNHEY and CDR2 SVGAGI. CDR3 size: 14 residues. The CDR3 DNA reads as TGTGCCAGCAACGAGGGGGGGAGTCTTCGAGGAGCTTTCTTT. This translates into CASNEGGSLRGAFF.

CDR3 DNA sequence: TGTGCCAGCAGCTTGGAGCCGGGGTCAGATACGCAGTATTTT. This translates into CASSLEPGSDTQYF. The chain couples TRBV5-4 to TRBJ2-3, with D maybe TRBD2 (5 bases). Trimming removed 0 bases from V and 4 bases from J, with 9 bases in between. Germline-derived CDR1 and CDR2 are SGHNT and YYREEE (reference sequence). CDR3 length equals 14 residues.

This CDR3 reads CASSQDWRGVQRQYF. The CDR3 DNA follows: TGTGCCAGCAGCCAAGATTGGCGGGGGGTCCAGAGGCAGTACTTC. The J gene is TRBJ2-7, the V gene TRBV3-1 (or the pseudogene TRBV3-2); 8 nucleotides line up with TRBD2. The CDR3 sequence is 15 residues long. V was clipped by 0 bases and J by 9 bases; unmatched bases: 10. The germline CDR1 and CDR2 sequences are LGHDT and YNNKEL (reference sequence).

This chain links TRBV2 with TRBJ1-4, with a tentative D call TRBD1 (5 bases). The CDR3 has 14 amino acids. The germline V gene encodes CDR1 SNHLY and CDR2 FYNNEI. The V gene lost 7 bases and the J gene lost 7 bases, with 16 bases spanning the gap. CDR3 in DNA: TGTGCCAGCAATCGCCAGGGCTGGACTGAAAAACTGTTTTTT. Translating gives CASNRQGWTEKLFF.

This clone has only one observation. The rearrangement joins TRBV5-5 to TRBJ2-7; possible D gene TRBD1, 6 bases. The CDR3 covers 17 residues. V lost 3 bases and J lost 1, with 20 bases in between. CDR1 is SGHKS, CDR2 YYEKEE, per germline (reference sequence). For the CDR3, the DNA is TGTGCCAGCAGCTCTTCTATCGGGACACACTTTTCCTACGAGCAGTACTTC. Translation: CASSSSIGTHFSYEQYF.

In this sample, this clone turned up a few times. The V and J genes are TRBV6-5 and TRBJ2-7; 9 nucleotides line up with TRBD2. V dropped 5 bases and J dropped 3; count of bases not matched to a gene: 5. This CDR3 comprises 14 residues. Germline V gene lookup returns CDR1 MNHEY and CDR2 SVGAGI. In nucleotides, the CDR3 is TGTGCCAGCAGTCAGTCGCGGGGGGGCTACGAGCAGTACTTC. Protein: CASSQSRGGYEQYF.

This clone turned up a few times. The CDR3 is CARFFRDRVIYEQYF. Here the CDR3 DNA reads TGTGCCAGATTTTTCCGGGACAGAGTTATCTACGAGCAGTACTTC. The chain recombines TRBV27 with TRBJ2-7; 7 bases agree with TRBD1. Germline V gene data show CDR1 as MNHEY and CDR2 as SMNVEV (reference sequence). The CDR3 is 15 amino acids. V gave up 9 bases and J gave up 3 bases; unmatched junction bases: 14.

This clone was seen a single time. The genes are TRBV5-4 and TRBJ2-7, with TRBD1 identical over 10 bases. The V and J ends lost 3 bases and 9 bases, in that order; junction bases with no gene match: 12. Germline V gives CDR1 SGHNT, CDR2 YYREEE (reference sequence). The CDR3 is 15 residues long. CDR3 residues: CASSSTGTGVSWQYF. CDR3 nucleotide sequence: TGTGCCAGCAGCTCCACCGGGACAGGGGTATCATGGCAGTACTTC.

The chain recombines TRBV5-6 with TRBJ2-3; TRBD2 agrees at 8 bases. The CDR3 covers 17 residues. CDR1 and CDR2 from the germline V gene are SGHDT and YYEEEE. Trimming removed 3 bases from V and 1 base from J; junction bases left unmatched: 10. The CDR3, as DNA: TGTGCCAGCAGCTGGGGGCCGGGAGCGGGGGGCACAGATACGCAGTATTTT. Translating it yields CASSWGPGAGGTDTQYF.